In this sample, the clone carrying this T cell receptor beta chain turned up a few times. Using RNA template, CDR3s of TCR alpha and beta were amplified with iRepertoire arm-PCR. TCRdb re-called the multiplex PCR reads through MiXCR, storing one row per CDR3 protein. The sample yields approximately 190,000 distinct CDR3 sequences, roughly 32% seen once. These data belong to a study of glioma-infiltrating T cells. The CDR3 runs to 16 residues. The germline V and J ends were trimmed by 2 bases and 1 base, with 13 bases remaining between them. This TCR was recovered from a human donor with low-grade glioma or glioblastoma, undergoing nonglioma brain surgery, or in good health (not recorded which). The chain joins TRBV12-3 or TRBV12-4 to TRBJ2-3, with D possibly matching TRBD1 (6 bases). Input material: glioma tissue, nonneoplastic brain tissue, or PBMCs (not recorded which). This CDR3 is CASSLRSGEGTDTQYF. The DNA of the CDR3 is TGTGCCAGCAGTTTACGGTCAGGGGAAGGCACAGATACGCAGTATTTT.